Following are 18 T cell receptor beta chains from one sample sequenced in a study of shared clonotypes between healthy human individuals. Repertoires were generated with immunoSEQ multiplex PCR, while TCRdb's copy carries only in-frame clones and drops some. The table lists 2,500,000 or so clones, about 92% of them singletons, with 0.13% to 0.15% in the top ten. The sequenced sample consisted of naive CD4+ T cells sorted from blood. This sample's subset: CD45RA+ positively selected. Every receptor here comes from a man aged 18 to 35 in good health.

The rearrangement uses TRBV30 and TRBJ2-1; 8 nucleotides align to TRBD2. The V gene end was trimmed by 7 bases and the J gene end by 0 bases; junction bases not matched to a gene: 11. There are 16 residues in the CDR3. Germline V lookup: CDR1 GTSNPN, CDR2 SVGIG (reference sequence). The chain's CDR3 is CASILAGGPSYNEQFF. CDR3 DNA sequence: TGTGCCTCCATTCTCGCGGGGGGACCCTCCTACAATGAGCAGTTCTTC.

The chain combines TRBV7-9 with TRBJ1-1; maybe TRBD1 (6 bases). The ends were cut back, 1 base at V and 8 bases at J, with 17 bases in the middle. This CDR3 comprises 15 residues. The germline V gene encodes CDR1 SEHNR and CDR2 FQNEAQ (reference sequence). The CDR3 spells CASSLEGGLPGEAFF. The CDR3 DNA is TGTGCCAGCAGCTTAGAGGGGGGCCTCCCAGGGGAAGCTTTCTTT.

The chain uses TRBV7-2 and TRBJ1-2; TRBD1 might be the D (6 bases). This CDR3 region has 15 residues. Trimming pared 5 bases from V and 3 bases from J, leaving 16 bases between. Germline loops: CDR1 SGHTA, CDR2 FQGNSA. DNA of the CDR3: TGTGCCAGCAGCCCCTCAAGCAGGGGAGACTATGGCTACACCTTC. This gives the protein CASSPSSRGDYGYTF.

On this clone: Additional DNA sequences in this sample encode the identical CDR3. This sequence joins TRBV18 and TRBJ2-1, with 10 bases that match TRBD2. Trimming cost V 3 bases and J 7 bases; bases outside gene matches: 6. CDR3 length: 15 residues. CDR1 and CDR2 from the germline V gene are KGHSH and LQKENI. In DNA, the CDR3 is TGTGCCAGCTCACCGCTACTAGCGGGAATAAATGAGCAGTTCTTC. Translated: CASSPLLAGINEQFF.

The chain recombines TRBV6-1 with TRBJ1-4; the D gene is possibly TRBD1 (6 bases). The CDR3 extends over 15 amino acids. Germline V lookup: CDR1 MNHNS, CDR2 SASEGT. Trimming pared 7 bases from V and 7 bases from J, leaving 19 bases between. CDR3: CASTPRGGLSEKLFF. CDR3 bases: TGTGCCAGCACCCCAAGGGGGGGCTTGAGTGAAAAACTGTTTTTT.

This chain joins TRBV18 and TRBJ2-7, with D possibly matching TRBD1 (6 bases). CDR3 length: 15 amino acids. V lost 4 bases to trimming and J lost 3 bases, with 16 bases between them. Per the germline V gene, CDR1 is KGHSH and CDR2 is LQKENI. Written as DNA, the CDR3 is TGTGCCAGCTCACTAGGGACATTTGGGAACTACGAGCAGTACTTC. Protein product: CASSLGTFGNYEQYF.

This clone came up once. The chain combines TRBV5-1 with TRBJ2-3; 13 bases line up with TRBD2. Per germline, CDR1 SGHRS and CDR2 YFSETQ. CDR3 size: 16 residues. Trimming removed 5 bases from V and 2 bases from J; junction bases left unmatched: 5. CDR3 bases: TGCGCCAGCAGAAAACTAGCGGGGGGGTCCACAGATACGCAGTATTTT. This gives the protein CASRKLAGGSTDTQYF.

In nucleotides, the CDR3 is TGTGCCAGCAGCGTAGGGGACACAACCTCTGGCCGCTACACCTTC. It yields the protein CASSVGDTTSGRYTF. The chain links TRBV9 to TRBJ1-2, with a possible D match to TRBD1 (6 bases). The CDR3 totals 15 residues. Germline loops: CDR1 SGDLS, CDR2 YYNGEE. Deletions cut 0 bases from V and 9 bases from J, with 18 bases between.

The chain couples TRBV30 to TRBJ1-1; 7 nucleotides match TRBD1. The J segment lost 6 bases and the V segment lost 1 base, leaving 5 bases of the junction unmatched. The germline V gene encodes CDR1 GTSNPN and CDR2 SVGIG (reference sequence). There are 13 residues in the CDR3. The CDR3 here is CAWSGDREPEAFF. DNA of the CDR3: TGTGCCTGGAGTGGCGACAGGGAGCCTGAAGCTTTCTTT.

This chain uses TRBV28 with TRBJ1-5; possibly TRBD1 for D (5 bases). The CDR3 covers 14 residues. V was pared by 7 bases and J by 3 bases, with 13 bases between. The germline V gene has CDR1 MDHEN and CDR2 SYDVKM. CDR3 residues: CASTPGDLNQPQHF. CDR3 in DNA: TGTGCCAGCACCCCGGGGGATCTCAATCAGCCCCAGCATTTT.

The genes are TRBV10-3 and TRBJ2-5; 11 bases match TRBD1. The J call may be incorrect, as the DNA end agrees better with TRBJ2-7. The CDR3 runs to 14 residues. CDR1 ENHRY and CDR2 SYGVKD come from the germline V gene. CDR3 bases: TGTGCCATCAGTGAGGGACAGGGGGCTCTCGAGCAGTACTTC. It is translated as CAISEGQGALEQYF.

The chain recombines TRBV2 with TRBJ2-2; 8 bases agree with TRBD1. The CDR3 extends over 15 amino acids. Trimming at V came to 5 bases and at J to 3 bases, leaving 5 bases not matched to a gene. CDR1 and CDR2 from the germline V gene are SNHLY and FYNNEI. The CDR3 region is CASSTDRGYTGELFF. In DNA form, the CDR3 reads TGTGCCAGCAGTACCGACAGGGGCTACACCGGGGAGCTGTTTTTT.

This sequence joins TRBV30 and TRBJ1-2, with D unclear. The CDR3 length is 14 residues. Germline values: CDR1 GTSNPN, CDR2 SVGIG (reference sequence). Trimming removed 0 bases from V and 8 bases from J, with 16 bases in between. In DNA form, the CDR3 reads TGTGCCTGGAGTGTACCCATCCGCGGCGGGGGCTACACCTTC. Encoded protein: CAWSVPIRGGGYTF.

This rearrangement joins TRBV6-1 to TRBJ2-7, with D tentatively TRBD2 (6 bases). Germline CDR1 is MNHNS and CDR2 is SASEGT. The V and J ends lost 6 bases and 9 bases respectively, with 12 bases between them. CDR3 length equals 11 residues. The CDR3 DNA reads TGTGCCAGCAGGGAGATGGGAGGGCAGTACTTC. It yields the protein CASREMGGQYF.

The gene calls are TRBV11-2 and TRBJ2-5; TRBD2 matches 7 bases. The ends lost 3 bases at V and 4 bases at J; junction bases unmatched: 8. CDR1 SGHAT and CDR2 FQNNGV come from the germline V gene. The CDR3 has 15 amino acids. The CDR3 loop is CASSFFRGSGETQYF. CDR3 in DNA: TGTGCCAGCAGCTTTTTTCGCGGGAGCGGAGAGACCCAGTACTTC.

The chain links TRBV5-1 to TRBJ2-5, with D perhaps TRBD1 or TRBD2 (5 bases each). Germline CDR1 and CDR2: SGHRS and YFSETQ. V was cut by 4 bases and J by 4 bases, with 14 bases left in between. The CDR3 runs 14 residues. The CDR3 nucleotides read TGCGCCAGCAGCCGGGACCCCGGGGCAGAGACCCAGTACTTC. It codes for CASSRDPGAETQYF.

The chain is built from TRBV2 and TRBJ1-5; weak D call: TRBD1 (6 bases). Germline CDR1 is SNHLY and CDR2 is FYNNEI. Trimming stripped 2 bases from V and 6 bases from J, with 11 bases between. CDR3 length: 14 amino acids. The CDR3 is CASSELTGFQPQHF. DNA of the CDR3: TGTGCCAGCAGTGAACTAACAGGGTTTCAGCCCCAGCATTTT.

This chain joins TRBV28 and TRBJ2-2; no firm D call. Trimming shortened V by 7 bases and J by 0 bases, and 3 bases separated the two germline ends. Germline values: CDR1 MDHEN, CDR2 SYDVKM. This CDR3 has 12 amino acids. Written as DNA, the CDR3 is TGTGCCAGCATGACGAACACCGGGGAGCTGTTTTTT. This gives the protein CASMTNTGELFF.